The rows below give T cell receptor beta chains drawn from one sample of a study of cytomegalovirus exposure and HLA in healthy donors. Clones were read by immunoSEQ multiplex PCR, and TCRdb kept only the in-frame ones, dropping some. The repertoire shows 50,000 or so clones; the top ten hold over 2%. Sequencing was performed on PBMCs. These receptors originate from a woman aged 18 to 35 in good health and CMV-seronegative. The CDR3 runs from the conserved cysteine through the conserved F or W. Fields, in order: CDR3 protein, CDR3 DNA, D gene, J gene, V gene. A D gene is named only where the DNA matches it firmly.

CDR3: CASRRTVYYGYTF
DNA: TGTGCCAGCAGACGGACAGTTTACTATGGCTACACCTTC
D: .
J: TRBJ1-2
V: TRBV6-5

CDR3: CASIPAGVDENNEQFF
DNA: TGTGCCAGCATCCCGGCCGGGGTTGACGAAAACAATGAGCAGTTCTTC
D: .
J: TRBJ2-1
V: TRBV5-8

CDR3: CASSSHLMDRASGGNTIYF
DNA: TGTGCCAGCAGTTCTCACCTGATGGACAGGGCCTCGGGGGGAAACACCATATATTTT
D: TRBD1
J: TRBJ1-3
V: TRBV2

CDR3: CASSPQGGYNSPLHF
DNA: TGTGCCAGTAGTCCCCAGGGGGGCTATAATTCACCCCTCCACTTT
D: TRBD1
J: TRBJ1-6
V: TRBV19

CDR3: CASSTFMANQPQHF
DNA: TGCGCCAGCAGTACATTTATGGCCAATCAGCCCCAGCATTTT
D: .
J: TRBJ1-5
V: TRBV4-1

CDR3: CAWSTTSGEETQYF
DNA: TGTGCCTGGAGTACGACTAGCGGGGAAGAGACCCAGTACTTC
D: TRBD2
J: TRBJ2-5
V: TRBV30

CDR3: CASSYRQGSETQYF
DNA: TGTGCCAGCAGCTACCGACAGGGATCGGAGACCCAGTACTTC
D: TRBD1
J: TRBJ2-5
V: TRBV13

CDR3: CASSADRGYEQYF
DNA: TGTGCCAGCAGTGCCGACAGGGGCTACGAGCAGTACTTC
D: TRBD1
J: TRBJ2-7
V: TRBV2

CDR3: CASSASSGGYEQYF
DNA: TGTGCCAGCAGCGCGTCTAGCGGGGGCTACGAGCAGTACTTC
D: TRBD2
J: TRBJ2-7
V: TRBV9

CDR3: CASSQVGTQNTGELFF
DNA: TGTGCCAGCAGCCAAGTGGGGACACAAAACACTGGGGAGCTGTTTTTT
D: .
J: TRBJ2-2
V: TRBV4-2

CDR3: CASTVGQNHNEKLFF
DNA: TGCGCCAGCACCGTGGGACAGAATCATAATGAAAAACTGTTTTTT
D: TRBD1
J: TRBJ1-4
V: TRBV5-1

CDR3: CASSLGPKGTDTQYF
DNA: TGCGCCAGCAGCTTGGGGCCGAAAGGCACAGATACGCAGTATTTT
D: .
J: TRBJ2-3
V: TRBV5-1

CDR3: CSLTGGADTQYF
DNA: TGCAGCCTCACAGGGGGCGCAGATACGCAGTATTTT
D: TRBD1
J: TRBJ2-3
V: TRBV29-1

CDR3: CASSPGLSYEQYF
DNA: TGTGCCAGCAGCCCGGGGTTATCCTACGAGCAGTACTTC
D: .
J: TRBJ2-7
V: TRBV6-5

CDR3: CASSNDRNTEAFF
DNA: TGTGCCAGCAGCAACGACAGGAACACTGAAGCTTTCTTT
D: .
J: TRBJ1-1
V: TRBV7-2

CDR3: CASSQDLARNNEKLFF
DNA: TGTGCCAGCAGCCAAGATCTAGCCAGAAATAACGAAAAACTGTTTTTT
D: .
J: TRBJ1-4
V: TRBV4-2

CDR3: CASRPTGQGDTQYF
DNA: TGTGCCAGCAGACCGACAGGGCAGGGAGATACGCAGTATTTT
D: TRBD1
J: TRBJ2-3
V: TRBV5-6

CDR3: CASSLNPGGSGTYEQFF
DNA: TGTGCCAGCAGCCTAAACCCCGGAGGTAGCGGGACGTATGAGCAGTTCTTC
D: TRBD2
J: TRBJ2-1
V: TRBV28

CDR3: CSVLGGSTIYF
DNA: TGCAGCGTTTTAGGGGGTTCCACCATATATTTT
D: .
J: TRBJ1-3
V: TRBV29-1

CDR3: CASSQGTGGGGTQYF
DNA: TGTGCCAGCAGCCAAGGGACAGGGGGCGGGGGGACCCAGTACTTC
D: TRBD1
J: TRBJ2-5
V: TRBV4-2

CDR3: CSVVGTGRAKNIQYF
DNA: TGCAGCGTTGTCGGGACAGGGAGGGCCAAAAACATTCAGTACTTC
D: TRBD1
J: TRBJ2-4
V: TRBV29-1

CDR3: CSVLAPGLLSQETQYF
DNA: TGCAGCGTCTTGGCACCGGGACTATTATCCCAAGAGACCCAGTACTTC
D: TRBD2
J: TRBJ2-5
V: TRBV29-1

CDR3: CASSQALIRRTEAFF
DNA: TGCGCCAGCAGCCAAGCCCTCATCCGGAGGACTGAAGCTTTCTTT
D: .
J: TRBJ1-1
V: TRBV4-1

CDR3: CASSFTSGGGDEQFF
DNA: TGTGCCAGCAGCTTTACTAGCGGGGGAGGGGATGAGCAGTTCTTC
D: TRBD2
J: TRBJ2-1
V: TRBV7-9

CDR3: CASSLGRQALRETQYF
DNA: TGTGCCAGCAGCTTAGGTCGACAGGCGCTCCGAGAGACCCAGTACTTC
D: .
J: TRBJ2-5
V: TRBV11-2

CDR3: CASSPPGGRGLETQYF
DNA: TGTGCCAGCAGTCCCCCCGGGGGCAGGGGGCTGGAGACCCAGTACTTC
D: TRBD1
J: TRBJ2-5
V: TRBV7-2

CDR3: CASSVGPRGTEAFF
DNA: TGTGCCAGCAGCGTAGGCCCCCGCGGGACTGAAGCTTTCTTT
D: .
J: TRBJ1-1
V: TRBV9

CDR3: CASSPQGFGNTIYF
DNA: TGCGCCAGCAGCCCACAGGGTTTTGGAAACACCATATATTTT
D: .
J: TRBJ1-3
V: TRBV5-1

CDR3: CASRSSLQGDYGYTF
DNA: TGTGCCAGCAGAAGCTCCCTTCAGGGCGACTATGGCTACACCTTC
D: .
J: TRBJ1-2
V: TRBV2

CDR3: CASSHPLTQGSVQFF
DNA: TGTGCCAGCAGCCATCCCCTAACACAGGGAAGTGTGCAGTTCTTC
D: .
J: TRBJ2-1
V: TRBV4-2

CDR3: CASTRERVNSPLHF
DNA: TGCGCCAGCACCCGGGAAAGGGTTAATTCACCCCTCCACTTT
D: .
J: TRBJ1-6
V: TRBV5-1

CDR3: CASSDRQANQPQHF
DNA: TGTGCCAGCAGTGATAGGCAGGCAAATCAGCCCCAGCATTTT
D: .
J: TRBJ1-5
V: TRBV2

CDR3: CASSLNPRAYGYTF
DNA: TGTGCCAGCAGCTTAAATCCCAGGGCCTATGGCTACACCTTC
D: .
J: TRBJ1-2
V: TRBV13

CDR3: CASSQGTGGADTQYF
DNA: TGTGCCAGCAGCCAAGGGACAGGGGGCGCAGATACGCAGTATTTT
D: TRBD1
J: TRBJ2-3
V: TRBV4-2

CDR3: CASSFLVNIYEQYF
DNA: TGTGCCAGCAGCTTCTTGGTCAACATCTACGAGCAGTACTTC
D: .
J: TRBJ2-7
V: TRBV7-2

CDR3: CASSLGAGDNEQFF
DNA: TGTGCCAGCAGCTTAGGGGCGGGGGACAATGAGCAGTTCTTC
D: TRBD2
J: TRBJ2-1
V: TRBV11-3

CDR3: CASSLAPGQRYGYTF
DNA: TGTGCCAGCAGCTTAGCGCCCGGACAGCGCTATGGCTACACCTTC
D: .
J: TRBJ1-2
V: TRBV7-2

CDR3: CASSWPAGTNTGELFF
DNA: TGTGCCAGCAGTTGGCCAGCGGGAACGAACACCGGGGAGCTGTTTTTT
D: TRBD2
J: TRBJ2-2
V: TRBV28

CDR3: CASRTTPGDRRNYYGYTF
DNA: TGTGCCAGCAGAACCACCCCCGGGGACAGGAGGAACTACTATGGCTACACCTTC
D: TRBD1
J: TRBJ1-2
V: TRBV27

CDR3: CASSLILRGSSYEQYF
DNA: TGTGCCAGCAGCTTAATACTTCGTGGGAGCTCCTACGAGCAGTACTTC
D: .
J: TRBJ2-7
V: TRBV11-1

CDR3: CASSLEPLYEQYF
DNA: TGTGCCAGCAGCTTAGAGCCCCTTTACGAGCAGTACTTC
D: .
J: TRBJ2-7
V: TRBV7-2

CDR3: CASSQEIAGGYEQYF
DNA: TGTGCCAGCAGCCAAGAAATTGCGGGCGGCTACGAGCAGTACTTC
D: .
J: TRBJ2-7
V: TRBV4-2

CDR3: CASSPGTPSNQPQHF
DNA: TGTGCCAGCAGTCCCGGGACACCTAGCAATCAGCCCCAGCATTTT
D: .
J: TRBJ1-5
V: TRBV28

CDR3: CASRIGQETYGYTF
DNA: TGTGCCAGCAGGATCGGACAGGAGACCTATGGCTACACCTTC
D: TRBD1
J: TRBJ1-2
V: TRBV5-4

CDR3: CASSFRAPRSYNEQFF
DNA: TGTGCCAGCAGCTTCAGGGCTCCCCGCTCCTACAATGAGCAGTTCTTC
D: .
J: TRBJ2-1
V: TRBV5-6

CDR3: CASSNRGDTNEKLFF
DNA: TGCGCCAGCAGCAACAGGGGGGACACTAATGAAAAACTGTTTTTT
D: TRBD1
J: TRBJ1-4
V: TRBV4-1

CDR3: CASSLGQTGETQYF
DNA: TGCGCCAGCAGCTTGGGGCAGACTGGGGAGACCCAGTACTTC
D: .
J: TRBJ2-5
V: TRBV5-1

CDR3: CASSEPYSNQPQHF
DNA: TGTGCCAGCAGTGAACCCTATAGCAATCAGCCCCAACATTTT
D: .
J: TRBJ1-5
V: TRBV6-1

CDR3: CASSLRENYGYTF
DNA: TGTGCCAGCAGTTTAAGGGAGAACTATGGCTACACCTTC
D: .
J: TRBJ1-2
V: TRBV27

CDR3: CAISRQGPYEQYF
DNA: TGTGCCATCAGCCGACAGGGACCGTACGAGCAGTACTTC
D: TRBD1
J: TRBJ2-7
V: TRBV10-3

CDR3: CSAREGQGAFF
DNA: TGCAGTGCTAGAGAGGGCCAGGGAGCTTTCTTT
D: .
J: TRBJ1-1
V: TRBV20-1

CDR3: CATSPRPYRGGVQPQHF
DNA: TGTGCCACCAGCCCCCGGCCGTACAGGGGCGGCGTTCAGCCCCAGCATTTT
D: TRBD1
J: TRBJ1-5
V: TRBV15

CDR3: CASSTQTGSTNYGYTF
DNA: TGTGCCAGCAGCACCCAGACAGGGTCTACTAACTATGGCTACACCTTC
D: TRBD1
J: TRBJ1-2
V: TRBV9

CDR3: CASSQDRYAYNQPQHF
DNA: TGCGCCAGCAGCCAAGATCGATACGCCTATAATCAGCCCCAGCATTTT
D: .
J: TRBJ1-5
V: TRBV4-1